One and the same sample provided the 15 T cell receptor beta chains below, sequenced in a study of TIL therapy for anti-PD-1-resistant metastatic lung cancer. This was the immunoSEQ v3 assay. This table comes from immunoSEQ multiplex PCR, and its TCRdb copy is limited to in-frame clones, with some not included. The sample yields roughly 15,000 clones, around 86% seen once. The time point denotes: pre-treatment sample, taken before nivolumab and TIL therapy. This material consisted of blood, taken at baseline. All receptors derive from a person aged 25-85 years with non-small cell lung cancer.

The V gene is TRBV7-8, the J gene TRBJ2-2, with D possibly being TRBD2 (6 bases). The ends were cut back, 1 base at V and 2 bases at J, with 11 bases in the middle. The CDR3 spans 16 residues. Germline values: CDR1 SGHVS, CDR2 FQNEAQ. The CDR3 spells CASSLGPGSNTGELFF. DNA of the CDR3: TGTGCCAGCAGCTTAGGTCCCGGGAGCAACACCGGGGAGCTGTTTTTT.

The chain joins TRBV19 to TRBJ2-7; D may be TRBD1 (7 bases). CDR1 and CDR2 (germline): LNHDA, SQIVND (reference sequence). With 3 bases removed from V and 3 bases from J, the gap between germline ends came to 12 bases. The CDR3 spans 14 residues. CDR3 DNA sequence: TGTGCCAGTAGTATTGGGCAGGGGGGCTACGAGCAGTACTTC. Translating it yields CASSIGQGGYEQYF.

This sequence joins TRBV27 and TRBJ2-7, with TRBD1 as a possible D gene (6 bases). Between the trimmed V and J ends, which lost 2 bases and 6 bases, there was a span of 8 bases. Germline CDR1 and CDR2: MNHEY and SMNVEV (reference sequence). The CDR3 has 12 residues. The CDR3 loop is CASSLGQSEQYF. CDR3 nucleotide sequence: TGTGCCAGCAGTTTAGGACAGTCCGAGCAGTACTTC.

The rearrangement uses TRBV7-2 and TRBJ1-1; D remains unclear. V was clipped by 5 bases and J by 0 bases, with 10 bases between them. The germline gives CDR1 SGHTA, CDR2 FQGNSA. The CDR3 has 14 residues. CDR3 sequence (DNA): TGTGCCAGCAGCATCTCCCTTATGAACACTGAAGCTTTCTTT. This gives the protein CASSISLMNTEAFF.

This clone was seen only once. The chain links TRBV28 to TRBJ1-6; 8 bases fit TRBD1. Germline loops: CDR1 MDHEN, CDR2 SYDVKM. After removal of 4 bases from V and 7 bases from J, the junction contained 0 bases not matched to a gene. CDR3 length: 13 residues. CDR3 protein: CASSWTGNSPLHF. CDR3 DNA sequence: TGTGCCAGCAGTTGGACAGGGAATTCACCCCTCCACTTT.

The chain employs TRBV5-6 and TRBJ1-1; D gene unclear. Trimming removed 4 bases from V and 2 bases from J, with 12 bases in between. Germline CDR1 reads SGHDT; CDR2 reads YYEEEE. CDR3 length: 14 residues. CDR3 sequence (DNA): TGTGCCAGCAGCCCCGCCGGGATCAACACTGAAGCTTTCTTT. Amino acid sequence: CASSPAGINTEAFF.

The chain recombines TRBV30 with TRBJ1-5; D uncertain. The V and J ends lost 1 base and 0 bases respectively, with 13 bases between them. Germline V lookup: CDR1 GTSNPN, CDR2 SVGIG (reference sequence). The CDR3 length is 16 residues. The CDR3 coding sequence is TGTGCCTGGAGTGGGCAGGCCTCCTATAGCAATCAGCCCCAGCATTTT. This gives the protein CAWSGQASYSNQPQHF. Supplemented by reference TRBV30 and TRBJ1-5, the full variable domain reads SQTIHQWPATLVQPVGSPLSLECTVEGTSNPNLYWYRQAAGRGLQLLFYSVGIGQISSEVPQNLSASRPQDRQFILSSKKLLLSDSGFYLCAWSGQASYSNQPQHFGDGTRLSIL.

The chain joins TRBV27 to TRBJ2-1; 7 bases are shared with TRBD1. The V gene's germline CDR1 is MNHEY and CDR2 SMNVEV (reference sequence). V was clipped by 5 bases and J by 14 bases; unmatched bases: 12. There are 13 residues in the CDR3. The CDR3 bases are TGTGCCAGCAGTCACCCTCCTACAGGGGTTAAGTTCTTC. It encodes CASSHPPTGVKFF.

CDR3 sequence: CSVADVEAFF. The CDR3 region has the DNA TGCAGCGTTGCGGACGTTGAAGCTTTCTTT. The chain employs TRBV29-1 and TRBJ1-1; D is unclear. This CDR3 is 10 amino acids long. The V gene lost 4 bases and the J gene lost 7 bases, with 7 bases spanning the gap. Germline V gives CDR1 SQVTM, CDR2 ANQGSEA.

V usage is TRBV19 and J usage is TRBJ2-7; TRBD1 matches 7 bases. Germline V CDR1 and CDR2: LNHDA, SQIVND (reference sequence). The CDR3 covers 13 residues. V trimming: 4 bases; J trimming: 7 bases; junction bases outside the gene matches: 7. The CDR3: CASSTQQGREQYV. DNA for the CDR3: TGTGCCAGTAGTACTCAACAGGGGCGGGAGCAGTACGTC.

In this sample, this clone turned up once. The rearrangement links TRBV6-6 to TRBJ1-4, with 9 positions matching TRBD1. Looked up from germline, CDR1 is MNHNY and CDR2 is SVGAGI (reference sequence). This CDR3 region has 14 residues. The ends lost 6 bases at V and 10 bases at J; junction bases unmatched: 9. This chain's CDR3 is CASRGQGDWGKLFF. CDR3 bases: TGTGCCAGCAGGGGACAGGGCGATTGGGGAAAACTGTTTTTT.

This clone has a single count. The chain combines TRBV30 with TRBJ1-2; no definite D call. Germline lookup yields CDR1 GTSNPN and CDR2 SVGIG (reference sequence). This CDR3 region has 13 residues. V was pared by 4 bases and J by 4 bases, with 13 bases between. CDR3 region: CAWTGGGGYGYTF. The CDR3 DNA sequence: TGTGCCTGGACCGGAGGAGGTGGCTATGGCTACACCTTC.

The chain uses TRBV19 and TRBJ1-4; tentative D call: TRBD1 (6 bases). V was pared by 4 bases and J by 5 bases, with 11 bases between. Germline V CDR1 and CDR2: LNHDA, SQIVND (reference sequence). The CDR3 extends over 14 amino acids. DNA of the CDR3: TGTGCCAGTAGTACGGACAGATACAATGAAAAACTGTTTTTT. Protein sequence: CASSTDRYNEKLFF.

This chain joins TRBV4-2 and TRBJ2-5; D not certain. CDR1 and CDR2 from the germline V gene are LGHNA and YNFKEQ. Between the trimmed V and J ends, which lost 0 bases and 11 bases, there was a span of 16 bases. This CDR3 has 14 amino acids. DNA for the CDR3: TGTGCCAGCAGCCAAGATCCAGGCCCCTACGGGCAGTACTTC. This sequence encodes CASSQDPGPYGQYF.

J is TRBJ2-1 and V is TRBV7-9; D is unresolved. Germline V gives CDR1 SEHNR, CDR2 FQNEAQ (reference sequence). V was shortened by 1 base and J by 3 bases, with 13 bases between the two germline ends. This CDR3 contains 16 residues. The CDR3 loop is CASSLVGQNLYNEQFF. The DNA of the CDR3 is TGTGCCAGCAGCTTAGTGGGCCAAAACCTCTACAATGAGCAGTTCTTC.